Listed here are 17 T cell receptor beta chains from one sample, sequenced in a study of T cell changes during pregnancy in multiple sclerosis. Data came from immunoSEQ multiplex PCR; TCRdb stores just in-frame clones and leaves some out. The data show about 77,000 clones, 89% seen once. The specimen comprised peripheral blood, sampled before pregnancy. Receptor source: a female donor with multiple sclerosis, enrolled in a pregnancy study.

This rearrangement joins TRBV18 to TRBJ2-5, with 7 positions matching TRBD2. V lost 3 bases to trimming and J lost 3 bases; unmatched junction nucleotides: 7. Per the germline V gene, CDR1 is KGHSH and CDR2 is LQKENI. This CDR3 spans 15 amino acids. The CDR3 coding sequence is TGTGCCAGCTCACCTATGGGCGCGGGGGAAGAGACCCAGTACTTC. Amino acid sequence: CASSPMGAGEETQYF. The full variable domain, with the rest looked up from reference TRBV18 and TRBJ2-5, is NAGVMQNPRHLVRRRGQEARLRCSPMKGHSHVYWYRQLPEEGLKFMVYLQKENIIDESGMPKERFSAEFPKEGPSILRIQQVVRGDSAAYFCASSPMGAGEETQYFGPGTRLLVL.

DNA for the CDR3: TGTGCCAGCAGTGGGGCTTTCGGACTGATGAACACTGAAGCTTTCTTT. Translation: CASSGAFGLMNTEAFF. The rearrangement joins TRBV2 to TRBJ1-1; D is uncertain. V lost 4 bases and J lost 0, with 15 bases in between. CDR3 size: 16 residues. Germline CDR1 SNHLY, CDR2 FYNNEI.

The chain has TRBV11-2 and TRBJ1-1; D gene uncertain. The CDR3 consists of 15 residues. V dropped 5 bases and J dropped 0 bases, with 13 bases sitting between them. Germline assignment: CDR1 SGHAT and CDR2 FQNNGV. The DNA for the CDR3 is TGTGCCAGCAGCCCGCGACCTAGAATGAACACTGAAGCTTTCTTT. Its translation: CASSPRPRMNTEAFF. Complete variable domain (other parts from reference TRBV11-2 and TRBJ1-1): EAGVAQSPRYKIIEKRQSVAFWCNPISGHATLYWYQQILGQGPKLLIQFQNNGVVDDSQLPKDRFSAERLKGVDSTLKIQPAKLEDSAVYLCASSPRPRMNTEAFFGQGTRLTVV.

The J gene is TRBJ1-1, the V gene TRBV6-5; no firm D call. The CDR3 spans 13 residues. V was pared by 2 bases and J by 1 base, with 5 bases between. CDR1 is MNHEY and CDR2 is SVGAGI in the germline V gene. CDR3 coding DNA: TGTGCCAGCAGTTACGTCTGGAACACTGAAGCTTTCTTT. Protein product: CASSYVWNTEAFF.

The chain links TRBV19 to TRBJ1-5; weak D call: TRBD1 (6 bases). V lost 10 bases and J 2 bases, leaving 24 bases between the germline ends. From germline, CDR1 is LNHDA and CDR2 SQIVND (reference sequence). This CDR3 is 17 amino acids long. The CDR3 DNA reads as TGTGCCACTACTCCTGAGGCCCAGGGGAGGGGCAATCAGCCCCAGCATTTT. Protein sequence: CATTPEAQGRGNQPQHF.

The chain recombines TRBV30 with TRBJ2-2; D is unresolved. Germline V lookup: CDR1 GTSNPN, CDR2 SVGIG (reference sequence). Trimming pared 3 bases from V and 4 bases from J, leaving 9 bases between. This CDR3 comprises 13 residues. This CDR3 is CAWRVRTTGELFF. As DNA, the CDR3 is TGTGCCTGGAGGGTCAGAACCACCGGGGAGCTGTTTTTT.

The chain has TRBV2 and TRBJ2-7; D is undetermined. The V end lost 5 bases, the J end lost 3 bases, and 11 bases lay between the germline ends. The length of the CDR3 is 13 residues. Germline CDR1 and CDR2: SNHLY and FYNNEI. CDR3 sequence (DNA): TGTGCCAGCAGTATAACCCCTATCTACGAGCAGTACTTC. It translates to CASSITPIYEQYF.

This clone was seen once. This chain joins TRBV19 and TRBJ1-3; TRBD1 is a possible D gene (6 bases). V lost 9 bases, J lost 0 bases, and 33 bases lay in between. The CDR3 is 21 amino acids. Germline assignment: CDR1 LNHDA and CDR2 SQIVND (reference sequence). The CDR3, as DNA: TGTGCCAGCCAGGGGACCGTAGTAGTTCCCTTTCAGGGATCCTCTGGAAACACCATATATTTT. Amino acid sequence: CASQGTVVVPFQGSSGNTIYF.

The rearrangement links TRBV30 to TRBJ2-1; TRBD2 matches at 8 bases. The trim removed 0 bases at V and 3 bases at J, leaving 4 bases unmatched. The CDR3 is 15 residues long. In germline, CDR1 is GTSNPN, CDR2 SVGIG (reference sequence). CDR3 amino acids: CAWSVQLAVYNEQFF. The CDR3 bases are TGTGCCTGGAGTGTACAACTAGCGGTCTACAATGAGCAGTTCTTC.

The rearrangement joins TRBV5-4 to TRBJ1-6, with 10 bases fitting TRBD1. Losses at the gene ends were 4 bases for V and 9 bases for J; bases not matched to a gene: 7. This CDR3 contains 15 residues. CDR1 is SGHNT, CDR2 YYREEE, per germline (reference sequence). The CDR3 bases are TGTGCCAGCAGCGTATCCGGGACAGGGGTTTCACCCCTCCACTTT. Translation gives CASSVSGTGVSPLHF.

This clone was detected only a few times. The chain recombines TRBV5-4 with TRBJ2-3; D may be TRBD1 (6 bases). CDR1 and CDR2 from the germline V gene are SGHNT and YYREEE (reference sequence). Trimming shortened V by 1 base and J by 6 bases, and 15 bases separated the two germline ends. This CDR3 comprises 15 residues. CDR3 region: CASSLRSGVGDTQYF. Here the CDR3 DNA reads TGTGCCAGCAGCTTGAGGTCAGGGGTGGGGGATACGCAGTATTTT.

The chain is built from TRBV4-2 and TRBJ2-1; 7 bases map to TRBD2. The CDR3 is 15 amino acids. The germline gives CDR1 LGHNA, CDR2 YNFKEQ. The junction had 4 bases not matched to a gene; V was cut back by 4 bases and J by 1 base. The CDR3 here is CASSPRGESYNEQFF. The CDR3 DNA reads as TGTGCCAGCAGCCCCCGGGGGGAATCCTACAATGAGCAGTTCTTC.

The chain carries TRBV5-1 and TRBJ2-1; D gene ambiguous. Trimming stripped 4 bases from V and 8 bases from J, with 13 bases between. Germline V gene sequence: CDR1 SGHRS, CDR2 YFSETQ. CDR3 size: 13 residues. The CDR3 DNA is TGCGCCAGCAGCGACGGGTCCTCCGATGAGCAGTTCTTC. Its translation is CASSDGSSDEQFF.

The V gene is TRBV4-3, the J gene TRBJ1-2; the D gene is possibly TRBD1 (5 bases). Germline V gene data show CDR1 as LGHNA and CDR2 as YSLEER. This CDR3 region has 14 residues. V lost 4 bases, J lost 7 bases, and 16 bases lay in between. In DNA, the CDR3 is TGCGCCAGCAGCCGGGCCCGGGGGGGGTCTGGCTACACCTTC. It encodes CASSRARGGSGYTF.

J is TRBJ1-1 and V is TRBV15; TRBD1 agrees at 7 bases. V shed 4 bases and J 4 bases; nucleotides not matched to a gene: 3. This CDR3 has 13 amino acids. CDR1 and CDR2 from the germline V gene are LNHNV and YYDKDF (reference sequence). In nucleotides, the CDR3 is TGTGCCACCAGCACGACAGGGCTCACTGAAGCTTTCTTT. Residues: CATSTTGLTEAFF.

The chain links TRBV7-2 to TRBJ1-1, with D hard to call. Per germline, CDR1 SGHTA and CDR2 FQGNSA. The V and J ends lost 2 bases and 3 bases respectively, with 7 bases between them. This CDR3 has 13 residues. The CDR3 bases are TGTGCCAGCAGCTTAATAGCGGACACTGAAGCTTTCTTT. Protein: CASSLIADTEAFF.

This clone has only a few counts. Other DNA sequences from this sample encode an identical CDR3 as well. The rearrangement joins TRBV6-1 to TRBJ2-3; a possible D gene is TRBD1 (7 bases). Trimming removed 0 bases from V and 3 bases from J, with 13 bases in between. Germline loops: CDR1 MNHNS, CDR2 SASEGT. This CDR3 region has 16 residues. In DNA, the CDR3 is TGTGCCAGCAGTGAAGCGATCCAGGGGGGAACAGATACGCAGTATTTT. Protein: CASSEAIQGGTDTQYF.